This is a list of T cell receptor beta chains from one sample in a study of cytomegalovirus exposure and HLA in healthy donors. Some clones are missing from TCRdb's copy, which holds only in-frame ones; the method was immunoSEQ multiplex PCR. The sample contains a few hundred thousand clones, about 86% of which appear only once. Specimen: PBMCs. These receptor sequences come from a woman aged 18-29 years in good health and CMV-seronegative. CDR3s include the opening cysteine and the closing phenylalanine or tryptophan. Fields, in order: CDR3 protein, CDR3 DNA, D gene, CDR3 length, J gene, clone size, V gene. D genes are given only for firm matches. A clone size is listed for some rows: how often the clone was seen (once, few, many), or a class if it is expanded.

CDR3 protein: CASSLADYNEQFF
CDR3 DNA: TGCGCCAGCAGTCTAGCGGACTACAATGAGCAGTTCTTC
D gene: TRBD2
CDR3 length: 13
J gene: TRBJ2-1
clone size: .
V gene: TRBV10-2

CDR3 protein: CASGSGDEAFF
CDR3 DNA: TGTGCCAGCGGCTCAGGTGATGAAGCTTTCTTT
D gene: .
CDR3 length: 11
J gene: TRBJ1-1
clone size: .
V gene: TRBV6-5

CDR3 protein: CSHRRGGQGGPGYTF
CDR3 DNA: TGCAGCCATAGAAGGGGTGGACAGGGAGGACCGGGCTACACCTTC
D gene: TRBD1
CDR3 length: 15
J gene: TRBJ1-2
clone size: once
V gene: TRBV29-1

CDR3 protein: CASSLTAGTEAFF
CDR3 DNA: TGTGCCAGCAGCTTAACAGCGGGCACTGAAGCTTTCTTT
D gene: .
CDR3 length: 13
J gene: TRBJ1-1
clone size: .
V gene: TRBV7-3

CDR3 protein: CASSPRTRPPDTQYF
CDR3 DNA: TGTGCCAGCAGCCCGAGGACTAGACCGCCAGATACGCAGTATTTT
D gene: TRBD2
CDR3 length: 15
J gene: TRBJ2-3
clone size: .
V gene: TRBV11-2

CDR3 protein: CASTPREGQPQHF
CDR3 DNA: TGTGCCAGTACCCCCCGGGAGGGTCAGCCCCAGCATTTT
D gene: .
CDR3 length: 13
J gene: TRBJ1-5
clone size: .
V gene: TRBV19

CDR3 protein: CASSYPPLGQSYEQYF
CDR3 DNA: TGTGCCAGCAGTTATCCCCCCTTGGGACAGAGCTACGAGCAGTACTTC
D gene: TRBD1
CDR3 length: 16
J gene: TRBJ2-7
clone size: .
V gene: TRBV28

CDR3 protein: CASSTGMNTEAFF
CDR3 DNA: TGTGCCAGTTCGACAGGGATGAACACTGAAGCTTTCTTT
D gene: TRBD1
CDR3 length: 13
J gene: TRBJ1-1
clone size: .
V gene: TRBV27

CDR3 protein: CASSQRGGGDYNEQFF
CDR3 DNA: TGTGCCAGCAGCCAGAGGGGCGGGGGTGACTACAATGAGCAGTTCTTC
D gene: TRBD2
CDR3 length: 16
J gene: TRBJ2-1
clone size: many
V gene: TRBV4-2

CDR3 protein: CASSFSGWSNTEAFF
CDR3 DNA: TGTGCCAGCAGCTTTTCGGGGTGGTCGAACACTGAAGCTTTCTTT
D gene: .
CDR3 length: 15
J gene: TRBJ1-1
clone size: .
V gene: TRBV5-6

CDR3 protein: CASSLGRLGATTDTQYF
CDR3 DNA: TGTGCCAGCAGCTTAGGACGGCTGGGGGCCACCACAGATACGCAGTATTTT
D gene: .
CDR3 length: 17
J gene: TRBJ2-3
clone size: .
V gene: TRBV13

CDR3 protein: CASSWTGTGLHEQYF
CDR3 DNA: TGTGCCAGCAGCTGGACCGGGACAGGGCTACACGAGCAGTACTTC
D gene: TRBD1
CDR3 length: 15
J gene: TRBJ2-7
clone size: .
V gene: TRBV5-6

CDR3 protein: CASRQGQLNTEAFF
CDR3 DNA: TGTGCCAGCCGACAGGGACAGCTGAACACTGAAGCTTTCTTT
D gene: TRBD1
CDR3 length: 14
J gene: TRBJ1-1
clone size: .
V gene: TRBV27

CDR3 protein: CASSLASGGPPDTQYF
CDR3 DNA: TGCGCCAGCAGCTTGGCTAGCGGGGGGCCGCCAGATACGCAGTATTTT
D gene: TRBD2
CDR3 length: 16
J gene: TRBJ2-3
clone size: .
V gene: TRBV5-1

CDR3 protein: CASKWERSTDTQYF
CDR3 DNA: TGCGCCAGCAAGTGGGAGCGCAGCACAGATACGCAGTATTTT
D gene: .
CDR3 length: 14
J gene: TRBJ2-3
clone size: .
V gene: TRBV5-1

CDR3 protein: CASSLLQDHYGYTF
CDR3 DNA: TGTGCCAGCAGTTTATTACAGGATCACTATGGCTACACCTTC
D gene: .
CDR3 length: 14
J gene: TRBJ1-2
clone size: .
V gene: TRBV27

CDR3 protein: CASNLGGKADTQYF
CDR3 DNA: TGTGCCAGTAACCTGGGGGGGAAGGCAGATACGCAGTATTTT
D gene: TRBD2
CDR3 length: 14
J gene: TRBJ2-3
clone size: .
V gene: TRBV19

CDR3 protein: CASSLALGTIYGYTF
CDR3 DNA: TGTGCCAGCAGCTTAGCGCTCGGGACAATCTATGGCTACACCTTC
D gene: .
CDR3 length: 15
J gene: TRBJ1-2
clone size: once
V gene: TRBV7-2

CDR3 protein: CASSFRQGVNSNQPQHF
CDR3 DNA: TGTGCCAGCAGCTTCCGACAGGGAGTAAATAGCAATCAGCCCCAGCATTTT
D gene: TRBD1
CDR3 length: 17
J gene: TRBJ1-5
clone size: few
V gene: TRBV11-3

CDR3 protein: CASSLSEFQPQHF
CDR3 DNA: TGTGCCAGCAGCTTAAGCGAGTTTCAGCCCCAGCATTTT
D gene: .
CDR3 length: 13
J gene: TRBJ1-5
clone size: few
V gene: TRBV7-2

CDR3 protein: CASTHLAQGYGYTF
CDR3 DNA: TGTGCCAGTACCCACCTGGCCCAGGGGTATGGCTACACCTTC
D gene: .
CDR3 length: 14
J gene: TRBJ1-2
clone size: .
V gene: TRBV19

CDR3 protein: CTPRDWGDLPHNEQFF
CDR3 DNA: TGCACCCCCCGTGACTGGGGCGACCTACCACACAATGAGCAGTTCTTC
D gene: .
CDR3 length: 16
J gene: TRBJ2-1
clone size: once
V gene: TRBV27

CDR3 protein: CASSLGTGDSNQPQHF
CDR3 DNA: TGTGCCAGTAGTCTTGGGACAGGTGATAGCAATCAGCCCCAGCATTTT
D gene: TRBD1
CDR3 length: 16
J gene: TRBJ1-5
clone size: .
V gene: TRBV19

CDR3 protein: CSGRQGTNYGYTF
CDR3 DNA: TGCAGCGGGAGACAGGGAACCAACTATGGCTACACCTTC
D gene: TRBD1
CDR3 length: 13
J gene: TRBJ1-2
clone size: .
V gene: TRBV29-1

CDR3 protein: CASSLDFPTSRNSPLHF
CDR3 DNA: TGTGCCAGCAGCTTAGACTTCCCGACAAGTAGAAATTCACCCCTCCACTTT
D gene: .
CDR3 length: 17
J gene: TRBJ1-6
clone size: once
V gene: TRBV7-8

CDR3 protein: CASSFSPAGSNYGYTF
CDR3 DNA: TGTGCCAGCAGTTTCTCCCCCGCCGGGAGTAACTATGGCTACACCTTC
D gene: .
CDR3 length: 16
J gene: TRBJ1-2
clone size: .
V gene: TRBV27

CDR3 protein: CASSQEGVWDEKLFF
CDR3 DNA: TGTGCCAGCAGTCAAGAGGGGGTTTGGGACGAAAAACTGTTTTTT
D gene: .
CDR3 length: 15
J gene: TRBJ1-4
clone size: .
V gene: TRBV2

CDR3 protein: CSVEGDRAYEQYF
CDR3 DNA: TGCAGCGTTGAAGGGGACAGAGCCTACGAGCAGTACTTC
D gene: TRBD1
CDR3 length: 13
J gene: TRBJ2-7
clone size: .
V gene: TRBV29-1

CDR3 protein: CSVERLAGGNEQFF
CDR3 DNA: TGCAGCGTTGAACGACTAGCGGGGGGCAATGAGCAGTTCTTC
D gene: TRBD2
CDR3 length: 14
J gene: TRBJ2-1
clone size: .
V gene: TRBV29-1

CDR3 protein: CASSLTGGWEQYF
CDR3 DNA: TGTGCCAGCAGCTTAACAGGGGGGTGGGAGCAGTACTTC
D gene: TRBD1
CDR3 length: 13
J gene: TRBJ2-7
clone size: .
V gene: TRBV13

CDR3 protein: CASSEQGWGETQYF
CDR3 DNA: TGTGCCAGCAGTGAGCAGGGGTGGGGAGAGACCCAGTACTTC
D gene: .
CDR3 length: 14
J gene: TRBJ2-5
clone size: once
V gene: TRBV2

CDR3 protein: CASSFQSGTSGRGTQYF
CDR3 DNA: TGTGCCAGCAGTTTCCAATCCGGGACTAGCGGGAGGGGTACGCAGTATTTT
D gene: TRBD2
CDR3 length: 17
J gene: TRBJ2-3
clone size: once
V gene: TRBV27